This is a list of T cell receptor beta chains from one sample in a study of breast tumors, draining lymph nodes, adjacent tissues. TCRdb ran MiXCR on the multiplex PCR reads and lists one entry per CDR3 protein. The table records 150,000 to 200,000 distinct CDR3 sequences, over 25% of them present only once. The sample comprised axillary lymph node tissue. The source is a female donor with breast cancer. Some clones in this sample may be carry-over from other donors' samples. CDR3s include the opening cysteine and the closing phenylalanine or tryptophan. Each record gives: clone size, CDR3 length, V gene, J gene, D gene, CDR3 DNA, CDR3 protein. The D gene is left open where the match is weak. Rows may omit the clone size; those that give it use once, few, many or a size class.

>many|13|TRBV5-4|TRBJ2-7|TRBD1
TGTGCCAGCAGCCCGGGACAGGTCTACGAGCAGTACTTC
CASSPGQVYEQYF
>many|14|TRBV13|TRBJ1-5|NA
TGTGCCAGCAGCTTAGGGATGAGCAATCAGCCCCAGCATTTT
CASSLGMSNQPQHF
>many|15|TRBV12-3/TRBV12-4|TRBJ1-5|TRBD1
TGTGCCAGCAGTTTGGGGACAGGGACTTATCAGCCCCAGCATTTT
CASSLGTGTYQPQHF
>many|14|TRBV18|TRBJ2-5|NA
TGTGCCAGCTCACCGGGACACAAGGAAGAGACCCAGTACTTC
CASSPGHKEETQYF
>NA|13|TRBV2|TRBJ2-2|NA
TGTGCCAGCAGTGAACTAGAGGCCGGGGAGCTGTTTTTT
CASSELEAGELFF
>many|11|TRBV6-5|TRBJ2-1|NA
TGTGCCAGCAGTCAGGAGAATGAGCAGTTCTTC
CASSQENEQFF
>NA|17|TRBV7-9|TRBJ2-2|TRBD1
TGTGCCAGCAGCCTAGGACAGGGGGGAACGAACACCGGGGAGCTGTCTTGG
CASSLGQGGTNTGELSW
>NA|13|TRBV10-1|TRBJ1-4|NA
TGCGCCAGCGGCGACAGGCCTAATGAAAAACTGTTTTTT
CASGDRPNEKLFF
>many|10|TRBV5-6|TRBJ2-3|NA
TGTGCCAGCGGAGAAGATACGCAGTATTTT
CASGEDTQYF
>NA|13|TRBV29-1|TRBJ1-2|TRBD1
TGCAGCGTTGAAGATGGGACAGGGGATCGCTACACCTTC
CSVEDGTGDRYTF
>many|12|TRBV20-1|TRBJ2-1|NA
TGCAGTGCTGGTCTCAACTACAATGAGCAGTTCTTC
CSAGLNYNEQFF
>many|15|TRBV6-5|TRBJ2-2|NA
TGTGCCAGCAGACGGCCTATCGAGGGCTCCGGGGAGCTGTTTTTT
CASRRPIEGSGELFF
>many|14|TRBV4-1|TRBJ2-7|TRBD1
TGCGCCAGCAGCTTCGACAGGGTTAGGAACGAGCAGTACTTC
CASSFDRVRNEQYF
>NA|15|TRBV29-1|TRBJ2-1|TRBD2
TGCAGCGTTGAGGAGTATCTAGCGGGGGACAATGAGCAGTTCTTC
CSVEEYLAGDNEQFF
>many|14|TRBV9|TRBJ2-3|NA
TGTGCCAGCAGCGGCGGGACGCCGACAGATACGCAGTATTTT
CASSGGTPTDTQYF
>many|17|TRBV4-3|TRBJ2-1|TRBD2
TGCGCCAGCAGCCAAGAGGCCGATCTAGCGGGTAAGAATGAGCAGTTCTTC
CASSQEADLAGKNEQFF
>few|12|TRBV10-1|TRBJ2-5|NA
TGCGCCAGCAGTGAGTCCGGGGAGACCCAGTACTTC
CASSESGETQYF
>NA|15|TRBV29-1|TRBJ1-1|TRBD1
TGCAGCGTTACGACAGGGCTCACCACTGACACTGAAGCTTTCTTT
CSVTTGLTTDTEAFF
>NA|15|TRBV6-5|TRBJ2-3|TRBD1
TGTGCCAGCAGTAACCGGGACAGGGGTACAGATACGCAGTATTTT
CASSNRDRGTDTQYF
>many|18|TRBV7-6|TRBJ1-3|TRBD1
TGTGCCAGCAGCTTCGTCCCACCGGGACAGGGGTTGTGGAACACCATATATTTT
CASSFVPPGQGLWNTIYF
>NA|14|TRBV10-3|TRBJ1-1|NA
TGTGCCATCAGTGAGGGCAACTTGAACACTGAAGCTTTCTTT
CAISEGNLNTEAFF
>many|13|TRBV30|TRBJ2-7|NA
TGTGCCTGGAGCGGACTGGGTTGGTACGAGCAGTACTTC
CAWSGLGWYEQYF
>many|14|TRBV18|TRBJ1-2|TRBD1
TGTGCCAGCTCACCGGGACAGACTAACTATGGCTACACCTTC
CASSPGQTNYGYTF
>many|13|TRBV5-5|TRBJ1-2|NA
TGTGCCAGCAGCTTGCTAGGGGGCTATGGCTACACCTTC
CASSLLGGYGYTF
>many|17|TRBV3-1|TRBJ2-2|TRBD2
TGTGCCAGCAGCCAAGCCCCGACTAGCGGACACACCGGGGAGCTGTTTTTT
CASSQAPTSGHTGELFF
>many|13|TRBV5-1|TRBJ1-2|TRBD1
TGCGCCAGCAGCTTTACAGGGGAGGATGGCTACACCTTC
CASSFTGEDGYTF
>once|14|TRBV15|TRBJ2-7|NA
TGTGCCACCAGCAGAGATTTGCGACCCTACGAGCAGTACTTC
CATSRDLRPYEQYF
>NA|12|TRBV12-3/TRBV12-4|TRBJ2-5|NA
TGTGCCAGCAGTCCAACGACCGAGAACCAGTACTTC
CASSPTTENQYF
>few|11|TRBV28|TRBJ2-1|TRBD1
TGTGCCAGCAGTACGGACAGGGAGCAGTTCTTC
CASSTDREQFF
>NA|14|TRBV3-1|TRBJ1-5|NA
TGTGCCAGCAGCCAAAGTTGGGGCAATCAGCCCCAGCATTTT
CASSQSWGNQPQHF
>many|13|TRBV11-2|TRBJ2-3|NA
TGTGCCAGCAGCTTAGTGAGCACAGATACGCAGTATTTT
CASSLVSTDTQYF
>many|14|TRBV25-1|TRBJ2-7|NA
TGTGCCAGCGGTTGTATCCGCAGGGTAAACGAGCAGTACTTC
CASGCIRRVNEQYF
>many|15|TRBV9|TRBJ2-7|TRBD1
TGTGCCAGCAGCTTCAGCGACAGGGGCTCCTACGAGCAGTACTTC
CASSFSDRGSYEQYF
>many|14|TRBV7-8|TRBJ1-6|NA
TGTGCCAGCAGCTTAGCGCAGAGTAATTCACCCCTCCACTTT
CASSLAQSNSPLHF
>NA|13|TRBV3-1|TRBJ1-1|TRBD1
TGTGCCAGCAGCCAAGAGAGATTGACAGGGGCTTTCTTT
CASSQERLTGAFF
>NA|17|TRBV7-2|TRBJ2-5|TRBD1
TGTGCCGGCAGCTTAGCACCTGTTGGGACAGGGGAAGAGACCCAGTACTTC
CAGSLAPVGTGEETQYF
>NA|14|TRBV25-1|TRBJ1-5|NA
TGTGCTAGACGGGGCAGGGCGAGCAATCAGCCCCAGCATTTT
CARRGRASNQPQHF
>NA|16|TRBV6-5|TRBJ1-5|TRBD1
TGTGCCAGCAGTCCCCTCGGACAGGGCGACACTCAGCCCCAGCATTTT
CASSPLGQGDTQPQHF
>many|15|TRBV4-2|TRBJ2-2|NA
TGTGCCAGCAGCCATGCCGCGGTAAACACCGGGGAGCTGTTTTTT
CASSHAAVNTGELFF
>many|13|TRBV12-3/TRBV12-4|TRBJ2-7|TRBD2
TGTGCCAGCAGCAAAGCGGGAGGCAGGGAGCAGTACTTC
CASSKAGGREQYF
>many|15|TRBV20-1|TRBJ2-3|TRBD2
TGCAGTGCTCTTCAAGCGGGAGTAAGCACAGATACGCAGTATTTT
CSALQAGVSTDTQYF
>many|13|TRBV29-1|TRBJ2-7|NA
TGCAGCGTCGTTCCCGACTCCTCTTACGAGCAGTACTTC
CSVVPDSSYEQYF
>many|15|TRBV6-4|TRBJ2-1|TRBD1
TGTGCCAGCAGCCCGGACAGGGGGTTTCACAATGAGCAGTTCTTC
CASSPDRGFHNEQFF
>many|14|TRBV7-2|TRBJ2-3|NA
TGTGCCAGCAGCGCGCCCTTTAGCACAGATACGCAGTATTTT
CASSAPFSTDTQYF
>NA|18|TRBV20-1|TRBJ2-5|TRBD1
TGCAGTGCTAGAGATGTACGGCAGGGGGCGCTCGGCGAGGAGACCCAGTACTTC
CSARDVRQGALGEETQYF
>many|12|TRBV6-2/TRBV6-3|TRBJ1-4|NA
TGTGCCAGCATGCGCTATAATGAAAAACTGTTTTTT
CASMRYNEKLFF
>many|15|TRBV15|TRBJ1-6|TRBD1
TGTGCCACCAGCACCCGGACAGGTCGAGATTCACCCCTCCACTTT
CATSTRTGRDSPLHF
>many|16|TRBV19|TRBJ1-6|TRBD1
TGTGCCAGTAGCACGACAGGGAAAGGCTCCAATTCACCCCTCCACTTT
CASSTTGKGSNSPLHF
>NA|15|TRBV6-1|TRBJ1-5|NA
TGTGCCAGCAGGTGGCTTGAGAGAGGGGATCAGCTCCAGCATTTT
CASRWLERGDQLQHF
>few|16|TRBV20-1|TRBJ1-1|TRBD1
TGCAGTGCTAGAGACCCCACCTACAGGGGCGGAACTGAAGCTTTCTTT
CSARDPTYRGGTEAFF
>NA|15|TRBV2|TRBJ2-7|TRBD2
TGTGCCAGCAGTGGGACTAGCGGGACTTCCTGCGAGCAGTACTTC
CASSGTSGTSCEQYF
>once|15|TRBV2|TRBJ2-2|TRBD2
TGTGCCAGCAGTCTGCGGGGGACTAGCATATCGGAGCTGTTTTTT
CASSLRGTSISELFF
>NA|16|TRBV3-1|TRBJ2-2|NA
TGTGCCAGCAGCCAAGGCCTAGCCAAGAACACCGGGGAGCTGTTTTTT
CASSQGLAKNTGELFF
>many|14|TRBV2|TRBJ2-7|NA
TGTGCCAGCAGTGAACTAGTCACCTCCTACGAGCAGTACTTC
CASSELVTSYEQYF
>NA|15|TRBV5-4|TRBJ2-1|TRBD1
TGTGCCAGCAGACCGGACAGGGGGGGGTACAATGAGCAGTTCTTC
CASRPDRGGYNEQFF